This note documents a single T cell receptor beta chain sequence. Its antigen remains unknown. The data originate from a study of blood T cells in healthy people across ages. Background on the study: About one barcoded beta molecule per two T cells was captured by template switching.

Study-wide results and caveats: Versus aged donors, long-lived donors had higher diversity and more naive CD4+ cells.

Germline V gene sequence: CDR1 SGDLS, CDR2 YYNGEE. The V end lost 3 bases, the J end lost 0 bases, and 14 bases lay between the germline ends. This CDR3 is built from 16 residues. Alongside a J-beta primer mix, a sample-barcoded 5' primer served in a second PCR lasting about 7 to 12 cycles. Using its own MiXCR run on the 5' RACE reads, TCRdb lists one record per CDR3 protein. The sample has about 800,000 distinct CDR3 sequences; over 45% are singletons. This chain links TRBV9 with TRBJ2-3, with D possibly being TRBD1 or TRBD2 (5 bases each). Sequencing was done on a sample of blood. The clonotype originates from a man younger than 40 in good health. The chain's CDR3 is CASSASGAASTDTQYF. The DNA for the CDR3 is TGTGCCAGCAGCGCTTCCGGGGCAGCAAGCACAGATACGCAGTATTTT.